These T cell receptor beta chains were read from a single sample in a study of cytomegalovirus exposure and HLA in healthy donors. Sequencing was performed with immunoSEQ multiplex PCR; in TCRdb, only in-frame clones are kept and a portion is missing. The sample lists 100,000 to 120,000 clones; approximately 86% were seen once. The sequenced sample was PBMCs. The receptors were sampled from a woman under 30 in good health and CMV-seropositive. Both conserved end residues are trimmed from each CDR3. For some rows the clone size is stated as once, few or many, or as a class when expanded; others skip it.

v_gene: TRBV5-1; abundance: few; j_gene: TRBJ2-7; CDR3aa: ASSLDGGPYEQY
v_gene: TRBV27; abundance: -; j_gene: TRBJ1-5; CDR3aa: ASSSQGLSNQPQH
v_gene: TRBV6-4; abundance: once; j_gene: TRBJ1-1; CDR3aa: ASSALAGGGGYAF
v_gene: TRBV7-8; abundance: -; j_gene: TRBJ2-7; CDR3aa: ASSREDMSSYEQY
v_gene: TRBV10-3; abundance: few; j_gene: TRBJ2-7; CDR3aa: AVGTPTYEQY
v_gene: TRBV4-1; abundance: -; j_gene: TRBJ2-2; CDR3aa: ASSQEDLGGMNTGELF
v_gene: TRBV7-8; abundance: -; j_gene: TRBJ1-1; CDR3aa: ASSRQGMDTEAF
v_gene: TRBV15; abundance: -; j_gene: TRBJ2-1; CDR3aa: ATSRGLGDYEQF
v_gene: TRBV2; abundance: -; j_gene: TRBJ1-5; CDR3aa: ASGLTGPAD
v_gene: TRBV5-4; abundance: -; j_gene: TRBJ2-5; CDR3aa: ASSTSGPETQY
v_gene: TRBV5-6; abundance: -; j_gene: TRBJ1-6; CDR3aa: ASSGGRRDRNSPLH
v_gene: TRBV12-5; abundance: -; j_gene: TRBJ2-7; CDR3aa: ASGLPPKTGFGNEQY
v_gene: TRBV6-1; abundance: -; j_gene: TRBJ1-1; CDR3aa: ASSERTGPGAF
v_gene: TRBV19; abundance: -; j_gene: TRBJ2-7; CDR3aa: ASSTAGTFYEQY
v_gene: TRBV27; abundance: -; j_gene: TRBJ2-3; CDR3aa: ASSLLAGTGDTQY
v_gene: TRBV5-1; abundance: -; j_gene: TRBJ2-7; CDR3aa: ASSLYPREGSSYEQY
v_gene: TRBV19; abundance: once; j_gene: TRBJ2-7; CDR3aa: ASSIKRERGEQY
v_gene: TRBV30; abundance: -; j_gene: TRBJ1-5; CDR3aa: AWSVRDRGFQPQH